The next 32 T cell receptor beta chains were all read from a single sample in a study of response to subunit inactivated influenza vaccine. TCRdb re-derived calls from the RT-PCR reads in MiXCR, one entry per CDR3 protein. The table includes 800,000 to 1,000,000 distinct CDR3 sequences, about 20% detected once. Sequencing was performed on PBMCs from blood, taken roughly 5 days after vaccination. These receptors were taken from a man aged 45-60 years who received an inactivated influenza vaccine.

This clonotype has just a few counts. This chain connects TRBV27 to TRBJ2-1; D is unresolved. Deletions cut 2 bases from V and 6 bases from J, with 8 bases between. Germline-derived CDR1 and CDR2 are MNHEY and SMNVEV (reference sequence). The CDR3 covers 13 residues. The CDR3, as DNA: TGTGCCAGCAGTTTAACGGTTTCCAATGAGCAGTTCTTC. Translation gives CASSLTVSNEQFF.

The chain links TRBV12-3 or TRBV12-4 to TRBJ2-1; 11 bases map to TRBD2. After removal of 6 bases from V and 3 bases from J, the junction contained 10 bases not matched to a gene. The CDR3 covers 17 residues. The CDR3 loop reads CASRRSLAGEVYNEQFF. CDR3 DNA: TGTGCCAGCAGGCGATCACTAGCGGGAGAGGTCTACAATGAGCAGTTCTTC.

There are a few counts of this clonotype. V and J are TRBV10-3 and TRBJ2-7; a weak D match, TRBD2 (5 bases). V was shortened by 1 base and J by 0 bases, with 7 bases between the two germline ends. The CDR3 runs to 14 residues. Germline-derived CDR1 and CDR2 are ENHRY and SYGVKD. The CDR3 sequence is CAISELGASYEQYF. The CDR3 coding sequence is TGTGCCATCAGTGAGTTGGGAGCCTCCTACGAGCAGTACTTC.

The J gene is TRBJ2-1, the V gene TRBV11-2; D is undetermined. The V and J ends lost 4 bases and 9 bases respectively, with 10 bases between them. From germline, CDR1 is SGHAT and CDR2 FQNNGV. The CDR3 has 12 residues. This chain's CDR3 is CASSSGVSEQFF. The DNA for the CDR3 is TGTGCCAGCAGCTCAGGAGTGAGTGAGCAGTTCTTC.

This clonotype was seen only a few times. The J gene is TRBJ1-1, the V gene TRBV6-2 or TRBV6-3, with D unclear. Germline V gene data show CDR1 as MNHEY and CDR2 as SVGEGT. The CDR3 is 15 amino acids. The ends were cut back, 7 bases at V and 3 bases at J, with 18 bases in the middle. The CDR3 bases are TGTGCCAGCACCCGTTGGAGGATTGGGGACACTGAAGCTTTCTTT. Protein: CASTRWRIGDTEAFF.

The V gene is TRBV24-1, the J gene TRBJ2-1; D remains unclear. Germline CDR1 reads KGHDR; CDR2 reads SFDVKD. Trimming stripped 3 bases from V and 4 bases from J, with 15 bases between. CDR3 size: 16 residues. Here the CDR3 DNA reads TGTGCCACCAGTGATGACCGACCCGGGCAATACAATGAGCAGTTCTTC. Translation: CATSDDRPGQYNEQFF.

The V and J genes are TRBV6-1 and TRBJ1-6; D gene uncertain. V lost 2 bases and J lost 7, with 9 bases in between. Looked up from germline, CDR1 is MNHNS and CDR2 is SASEGT. This CDR3 has 14 amino acids. The CDR3 DNA reads as TGTGCCAGCAGTGAAACGGGCAGGAATTCACCCCTCCACTTT. It is translated as CASSETGRNSPLHF.

Only a few counts were recorded for this clonotype. The V gene is TRBV20-1, the J gene TRBJ2-3; D is ambiguous. With 3 bases removed from V and 2 bases from J, the gap between germline ends came to 18 bases. The CDR3 consists of 16 residues. The germline V gene encodes CDR1 DFQATT and CDR2 SNEGSKA (reference sequence). The CDR3 reads CSARDNFYPITDTQYF. CDR3 coding DNA: TGCAGTGCTAGGGATAACTTCTATCCTATCACAGATACGCAGTATTTT.

The chain uses TRBV30 and TRBJ2-1; 7 bases align to TRBD1. The CDR3 spans 17 residues. With V trimmed by 2 bases and J by 1 base, 11 bases remained unmatched. CDR1 and CDR2 from the germline V gene are GTSNPN and SVGIG (reference sequence). CDR3 sequence reads: CAWSRDRGLLSYNEQFF. In DNA form, the CDR3 reads TGTGCCTGGAGTCGAGATAGGGGGCTGTTATCCTACAATGAGCAGTTCTTC. The variable domain in full, with the rest retrieved from reference TRBV30 and TRBJ2-1, is SQTIHQWPATLVQPVGSPLSLECTVEGTSNPNLYWYRQAAGRGLQLLFYSVGIGQISSEVPQNLSASRPQDRQFILSSKKLLLSDSGFYLCAWSRDRGLLSYNEQFFGPGTRLTVL.

This clonotype has only a few counts. Here the CDR3 reads CASSLSETGGYNEQFF. The CDR3 nucleotides read TGTGCCAGCAGTTTATCCGAGACAGGGGGCTACAATGAGCAGTTCTTC. The V gene is TRBV27, the J gene TRBJ2-1; 9 bases are shared with TRBD1. Germline-derived CDR1 and CDR2 are MNHEY and SMNVEV (reference sequence). V shed 0 bases and J 3 bases; nucleotides not matched to a gene: 3. The CDR3 runs 16 residues.

J is TRBJ1-6 and V is TRBV10-3, with D perhaps matching TRBD1 (5 bases). Germline-derived CDR1 and CDR2 are ENHRY and SYGVKD. V lost 8 bases and J lost 9, with 14 bases in between. The CDR3 extends over 13 amino acids. The CDR3 nucleotides are TGTGCCATCGGAGGGACCTTGGGTTCACCCCTCCACTTT. As protein: CAIGGTLGSPLHF.

This clonotype has a count of ten or more. V usage is TRBV20-1 and J usage is TRBJ1-1; D perhaps matches TRBD1 (5 bases). The CDR3 loop spans 13 amino acids. Between the trimmed V and J ends, which lost 0 bases and 7 bases, there was a span of 12 bases. The germline V gene encodes CDR1 DFQATT and CDR2 SNEGSKA (reference sequence). CDR3 nucleotide sequence: TGCAGTGCTAGAGATAGCAGGGTCGGTGAAGCTTTCTTT. Its protein product is CSARDSRVGEAFF.

This chain links TRBV4-2 with TRBJ2-3, with 16 nucleotides matching TRBD2. This CDR3 region has 19 residues. The V gene end was trimmed by 2 bases and the J gene end by 5 bases; junction bases not matched to a gene: 10. Germline V gene data show CDR1 as LGHNA and CDR2 as YNFKEQ. The CDR3 region has the DNA TGTGCCAGCAGCCAAAAGACCGGGACTAGCGGGGGGGTAATAGATACGCAGTATTTT. Its translation: CASSQKTGTSGGVIDTQYF.

The chain recombines TRBV19 with TRBJ2-3, with TRBD1 matching over 9 bases. CDR3 length equals 14 residues. Germline V CDR1 and CDR2: LNHDA, SQIVND (reference sequence). V was clipped by 4 bases and J by 6 bases; unmatched bases: 5. This CDR3 reads CASSTGQGRDTQYF. DNA for the CDR3: TGTGCCAGTAGTACGGGACAGGGTCGGGATACGCAGTATTTT.

The chain combines TRBV20-1 with TRBJ1-1; 9 nucleotides agree with TRBD1. The CDR3 has 14 residues. CDR1 and CDR2 from the germline V gene are DFQATT and SNEGSKA (reference sequence). Trimming removed 1 base from V and 4 bases from J; junction bases left unmatched: 4. Here the CDR3 reads CSARAGTGFTEAFF. CDR3 sequence (DNA): TGCAGTGCTAGAGCCGGGACAGGGTTCACTGAAGCTTTCTTT.

The chain has TRBV20-1 and TRBJ2-1; the D is unclear. With 0 bases removed from V and 1 base from J, the gap between germline ends came to 10 bases. Germline assignment: CDR1 DFQATT and CDR2 SNEGSKA (reference sequence). This CDR3 contains 15 residues. The CDR3 loop is CSARDRAESYNEQFF. CDR3 nucleotides: TGCAGTGCTAGAGATCGCGCGGAATCCTACAATGAGCAGTTCTTC.

Only a few counts were recorded for this clonotype. The CDR3 loop is CASSRGGSGYTDTQYF. The CDR3 region has the DNA TGTGCCAGCAGTAGAGGGGGTAGCGGATACACAGATACGCAGTATTTT. The chain recombines TRBV28 with TRBJ2-3; D could derive from TRBD1 or TRBD2 (6 bases each). The V end was cut by 5 bases, the J end by 2 bases, with 17 bases between. CDR1 and CDR2 from the germline V gene are MDHEN and SYDVKM. CDR3 size: 16 residues.

CDR3 region: CSGGQGREYF. CDR3 sequence (DNA): TGCAGCGGGGGACAGGGGAGGGAGTACTTC. The chain couples TRBV29-1 to TRBJ2-5; 10 positions agree with TRBD1. This CDR3 spans 10 amino acids. The trim removed 7 bases at V and 12 bases at J, leaving 5 bases unmatched. CDR1 and CDR2 from the germline V gene are SQVTM and ANQGSEA.

The chain uses TRBV2 and TRBJ2-1, with 10 bases lining up with TRBD2. The junction had 8 bases not matched to a gene; V was cut back by 7 bases and J by 8 bases. This CDR3 is 14 amino acids long. The V gene's germline CDR1 is SNHLY and CDR2 FYNNEI. CDR3 protein: CASTAAGGRDEQFF. The CDR3 region has the DNA TGTGCCAGCACTGCAGCGGGGGGGCGGGATGAGCAGTTCTTC.

V is TRBV2 and J is TRBJ1-1; D ambiguous. Trimming took off 3 bases at V and 1 base at J, with 9 bases between the two ends. This CDR3 has 14 amino acids. In germline, CDR1 is SNHLY, CDR2 FYNNEI. In nucleotides, the CDR3 is TGTGCCAGCAGTGATTCCCTCCCGAACACTGAAGCTTTCTTT. Translating it yields CASSDSLPNTEAFF.

This clonotype has more than one count but fewer than ten. The rearrangement links TRBV4-3 to TRBJ2-3; TRBD1 might be the D (6 bases). The CDR3 has 15 residues. The germline V gene has CDR1 LGHNA and CDR2 YSLEER. Trimming stripped 1 base from V and 5 bases from J, with 13 bases between. This CDR3 reads CASSQGGGRGDTQYF. The CDR3 coding sequence is TGCGCCAGCAGCCAAGGAGGGGGACGGGGAGATACGCAGTATTTT.

The CDR3 nucleotides read TGTGCCAGCAGCTTCTGGGGGGCAGAGACCCAGTACTTC. It specifies CASSFWGAETQYF. This chain joins TRBV7-9 and TRBJ2-5, with D possibly called TRBD1 or TRBD2 (6 bases each). Germline values: CDR1 SEHNR, CDR2 FQNEAQ (reference sequence). The ends were cut back, 3 bases at V and 4 bases at J, with 9 bases in the middle. The CDR3 is 13 residues long.

The rearrangement uses TRBV12-3 or TRBV12-4 and TRBJ1-5, with no clear D. With 5 bases removed from V and 0 bases from J, the gap between germline ends came to 20 bases. The CDR3 is made up of 18 amino acids. The CDR3 DNA reads TGTGCCAGCAGTCCGAACTCAGGTATGATGTATAGCAATCAGCCCCAGCATTTT. It specifies CASSPNSGMMYSNQPQHF.

In this sample, this clonotype turned up many times. This chain connects TRBV12-3 or TRBV12-4 to TRBJ2-2; D unresolved. The germline V and J ends were trimmed by 2 bases and 6 bases, with 7 bases remaining between them. CDR3 length: 13 residues. CDR3 region: CASSLTRSGELFF. CDR3 DNA sequence: TGTGCCAGCAGTTTAACAAGATCCGGGGAGCTGTTTTTT.

The chain uses TRBV10-3 and TRBJ2-5; TRBD1 aligns across 10 bases. This CDR3 contains 14 residues. The germline gives CDR1 ENHRY, CDR2 SYGVKD. The trim removed 7 bases at V and 5 bases at J, leaving 7 bases unmatched. CDR3 in DNA: TGTGCCATCAACCGGGACAGGGGAAGTGAGACCCAGTACTTC. Protein sequence: CAINRDRGSETQYF.

The chain recombines TRBV18 with TRBJ2-1, with unresolved D. Trimming cost V 5 bases and J 5 bases, with 7 bases left between them. CDR3 size: 12 residues. Germline V lookup: CDR1 KGHSH, CDR2 LQKENI. The CDR3 loop is CASSGEHNEQFF. In DNA, the CDR3 is TGTGCCAGCTCAGGCGAGCACAATGAGCAGTTCTTC.

CDR3 in DNA: TGCAGCGTCGTATCAGAGCCAGGAAACACCATATATTTT. It translates to CSVVSEPGNTIYF. This chain uses TRBV29-1 with TRBJ1-3; D is ambiguous. V was cut by 6 bases and J by 4 bases, with 13 bases left in between. CDR1 is SQVTM, CDR2 ANQGSEA, per germline. The CDR3 runs 13 residues.

The gene calls are TRBV2 and TRBJ2-7, with 14 bases that match TRBD2. Trimming at V came to 8 bases and at J to 7 bases, leaving 10 bases not matched to a gene. CDR1 SNHLY and CDR2 FYNNEI come from the germline V gene. The CDR3 contains 15 residues. DNA of the CDR3: TGTGCCAGCGGCAGGACTAGCGGGGGGAAGTTGGAGCAGTACTTC. Translated, it gives CASGRTSGGKLEQYF.

V is TRBV2 and J is TRBJ2-7; D gene unclear. Germline V gene data show CDR1 as SNHLY and CDR2 as FYNNEI. The CDR3 runs 14 residues. Trimming removed 3 bases from V and 3 bases from J, with 12 bases in between. This CDR3 reads CASSDVVSYYEQYF. Written as DNA, the CDR3 is TGTGCCAGCAGTGACGTGGTCAGCTACTACGAGCAGTACTTC.

The CDR3 DNA reads TGTGCCAGCAGCTTAGCGAGCGGGGAGAGGGGAAAACTGTTTTTT. Translating gives CASSLASGERGKLFF. V and J are TRBV7-9 and TRBJ1-4; D possibly corresponds to TRBD1 (5 bases). The germline V and J ends were trimmed by 0 bases and 10 bases, with 15 bases remaining between them. The CDR3 is 15 amino acids. CDR1 is SEHNR, CDR2 FQNEAQ, per germline (reference sequence).

This chain joins TRBV5-1 and TRBJ2-1; D is ambiguous. Per germline, CDR1 SGHRS and CDR2 YFSETQ. V lost 0 bases and J 15 bases, leaving 22 bases between the germline ends. CDR3 length: 15 amino acids. CDR3 DNA: TGCGCCAGCAGCTTGGCGGAGACCCGGCCAAAAGTTTCGTTCTTC. Encoded protein: CASSLAETRPKVSFF.

This clonotype has only a few counts. V gene TRBV7-9 combines with J gene TRBJ2-4; D remains unclear. CDR1 SEHNR and CDR2 FQNEAQ come from the germline V gene (reference sequence). V shed 5 bases and J shed 0 bases, with 17 bases lying between them. The CDR3 has 17 residues. The CDR3 here is CASSRSRQAGAKNIQYF. In DNA form, the CDR3 reads TGTGCCAGCAGCCGCTCGAGGCAGGCTGGAGCCAAAAACATTCAGTACTTC.